This T cell receptor (beta chain) was recovered during a study of beta chain features in type 1 diabetes. About the research overall: Researchers looked at 85 million to 110 million sorted cells across all samples. General observations from the study: Shortening that was moderate but significant affected the TCRB CDR3s of Type 1 diabetes patients in all four CD4+ subsets. There were fewer insertions and more deletions at the VDJ junctions of type 1 diabetes patients. Patients' naive, central memory and regulatory TCRB repertoires appeared more alike than those of healthy donors.

Each donor gave one heparinised blood draw averaging about 120 mL. Since all of the isolated RNA was reverse transcribed, expressed TCRB transcripts were what got sequenced. The method was immunoSEQ multiplex PCR; TCRdb's version includes in-frame clones alone and lacks a portion of them. Of some 290,000 clones listed, roughly an eighth are singletons. The J segment lost 5 bases and the V segment lost 5 bases, leaving 6 bases of the junction unmatched. Germline V gene data show CDR1 as SNHLY and CDR2 as FYNNEI. The CDR3 has 14 residues. This clone was picked up a small number of times. The antigen is unknown.

The sequence came from a man between 25 and 39 years old with type 1 diabetes. Sequencing was done on a sample of naive CD4+ T cells from blood. This chain links TRBV2 with TRBJ1-2, with TRBD1 matching 9 bases. In DNA, the CDR3 is TGTGCCAGCAGTCCGAGGACAGGGGTTTATGGCTACACCTTC. Translated: CASSPRTGVYGYTF.